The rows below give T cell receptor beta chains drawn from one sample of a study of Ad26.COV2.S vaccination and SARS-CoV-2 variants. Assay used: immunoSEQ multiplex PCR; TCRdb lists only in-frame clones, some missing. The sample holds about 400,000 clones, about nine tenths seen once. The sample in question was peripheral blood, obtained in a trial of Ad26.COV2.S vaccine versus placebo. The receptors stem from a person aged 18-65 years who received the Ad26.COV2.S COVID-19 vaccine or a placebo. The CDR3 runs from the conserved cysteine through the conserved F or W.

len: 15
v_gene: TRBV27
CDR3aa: CASSSGAGGREKLFF

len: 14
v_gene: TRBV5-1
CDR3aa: CASSSFSDMLEQYF

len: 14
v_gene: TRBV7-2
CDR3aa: CASSPSGSRETQYF

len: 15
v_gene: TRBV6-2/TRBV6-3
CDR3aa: CASSRIYMGGTEAFF

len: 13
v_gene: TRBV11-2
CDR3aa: CASSLSPSYGYTF

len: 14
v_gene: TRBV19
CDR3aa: CASSIVTDNEKLFF

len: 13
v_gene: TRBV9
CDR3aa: CASSVQGTDTQYF

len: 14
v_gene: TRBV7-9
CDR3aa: CASSPESLDTEAFF

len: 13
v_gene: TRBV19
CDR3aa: CASSSRRGEKLFF

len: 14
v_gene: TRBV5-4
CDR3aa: CASSTGLATYEQYF

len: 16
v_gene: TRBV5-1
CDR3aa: CASSLEVTGGTQPQHF

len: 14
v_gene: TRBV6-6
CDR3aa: CAAISGTGTYEQYF

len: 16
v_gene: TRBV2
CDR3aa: CASSNIGGGGNSPLHF

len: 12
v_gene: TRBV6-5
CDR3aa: CASNPPFQTQYF

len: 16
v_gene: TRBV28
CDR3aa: CASSILSGGPQETQYF

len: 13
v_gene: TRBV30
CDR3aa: CAWSVARDYEQYF

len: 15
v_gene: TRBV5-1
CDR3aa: CASSYRREEAYEQYF

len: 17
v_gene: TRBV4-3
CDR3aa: CASSPNPPFTYTGELFF